The sequence of this TCR beta chain was determined in a study of early stage breast cancer tumors. Regarding the study as a whole: In about 90% of the 16 patients, blood comparison separated tumor from normal breast. Tumors had approximately 2.5-fold higher T cell density and higher clonality than adjacent normal breast tissue.

The germline gives CDR1 SGHVS, CDR2 FNYEAQ. The CDR3 contains 16 residues. V gave up 5 bases and J gave up 2 bases; unmatched junction bases: 9. TCRdb's table, derived via immunoSEQ multiplex PCR, lists solely in-frame clones and lacks some. The sample records just over 70,000 clones, approximately 80% being singletons. This clone came up a few times. What it binds is not known. What was sequenced was blood. This chain links TRBV7-6 with TRBJ2-7, with 10 nucleotides matching TRBD1. This receptor was taken from a person aged 55 to 70 with breast cancer. The CDR3 sequence: CASSPWVGTGAYEQYF. For the CDR3, the DNA is TGTGCCAGCAGCCCCTGGGTTGGGACAGGGGCCTACGAGCAGTACTTC.